This TCR beta chain was identified during a study of cytotoxic CD8 clonotypes in ibrutinib-treated CLL. Depth targeted 1 in 200,000 to 1 in 1 million T cells, averaging 10x coverage per clonotype. Assay used: immunoSEQ multiplex PCR; TCRdb lists only in-frame clones, some missing. The sample lists 130,000 to 150,000 clones; about 79% were seen once. This clone appeared a single time. Source: PBMCs, taken after 12 months of ibrutinib treatment. The TCR originated in a human donor with chronic lymphocytic leukemia.

The CDR3 loop is CATSRLPQGEEQYF. CDR3 sequence (DNA): TGTGCCACCAGCAGATTGCCCCAGGGGGAGGAGCAGTACTTC. The V call is TRBV15, the J call TRBJ2-7; 7 bases are a match to TRBD1. Trimming cost V 2 bases and J 7 bases; bases outside gene matches: 8. The CDR3 has 14 residues. In germline, CDR1 is LNHNV, CDR2 YYDKDF (reference sequence).